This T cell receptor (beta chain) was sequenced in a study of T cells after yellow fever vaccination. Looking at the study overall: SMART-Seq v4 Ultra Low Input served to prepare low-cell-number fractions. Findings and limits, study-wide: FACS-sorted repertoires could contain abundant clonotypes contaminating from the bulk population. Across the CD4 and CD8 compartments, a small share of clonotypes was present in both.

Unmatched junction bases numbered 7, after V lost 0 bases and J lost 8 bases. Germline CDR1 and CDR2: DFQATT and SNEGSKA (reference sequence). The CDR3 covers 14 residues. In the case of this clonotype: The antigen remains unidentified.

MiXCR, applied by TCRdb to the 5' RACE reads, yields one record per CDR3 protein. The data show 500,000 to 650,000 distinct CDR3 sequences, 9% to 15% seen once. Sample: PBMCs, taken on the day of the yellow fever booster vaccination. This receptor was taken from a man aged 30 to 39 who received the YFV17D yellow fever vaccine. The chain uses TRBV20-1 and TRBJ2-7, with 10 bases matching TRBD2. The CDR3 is CSARDLGTSAKQYF. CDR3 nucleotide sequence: TGCAGTGCTAGAGATCTAGGGACTAGCGCCAAGCAGTACTTC.